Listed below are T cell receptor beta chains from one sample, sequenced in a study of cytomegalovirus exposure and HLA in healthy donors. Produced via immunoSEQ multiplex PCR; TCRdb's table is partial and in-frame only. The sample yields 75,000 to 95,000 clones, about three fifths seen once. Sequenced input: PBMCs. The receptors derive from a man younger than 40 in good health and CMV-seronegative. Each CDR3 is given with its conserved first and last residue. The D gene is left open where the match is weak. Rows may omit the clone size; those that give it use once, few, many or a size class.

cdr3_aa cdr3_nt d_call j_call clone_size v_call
CASRPGQNYGYTF TGTGCCAGTAGACCGGGACAGAACTATGGCTACACCTTC TRBD1 TRBJ1-2 . TRBV19
CASSVGAGTGGSTTYEQYF TGTGCCAGCAGCGTAGGGGCTGGGACAGGGGGCTCAACTACCTACGAGCAGTACTTC TRBD1 TRBJ2-7 . TRBV9
CASSTGLAGAAQYF TGTGCCAGCAGTACGGGACTAGCGGGTGCGGCCCAGTACTTC TRBD2 TRBJ2-5 . TRBV11-2
CASSLPGAGCDF TGTGCCAGCAGTTTGCCGGGCGCGGGATGTGACTTT . TRBJ1-6 . TRBV28
CASSTRDRGHEQYF TGTGCCAGCAGCACCCGGGACAGGGGACACGAGCAGTACTTC TRBD1 TRBJ2-7 . TRBV6-5
CASRAPGTGDEQYF TGTGCCAGCAGGGCCCCCGGGACAGGGGACGAGCAGTACTTC TRBD1 TRBJ2-7 . TRBV6-6
CAISASTEAFF TGTGCCATCAGTGCCAGTACTGAAGCTTTCTTT . TRBJ1-1 . TRBV10-3
CASRADRSYEQYF TGTGCCAGCAGGGCCGACAGATCCTACGAGCAGTACTTC . TRBJ2-7 . TRBV2
CASSSAGTGSYEQYF TGTGCCAGCAGCTCAGCCGGGACAGGGTCCTACGAGCAGTACTTC TRBD1 TRBJ2-7 . TRBV7-6
CASSYGNPGRTEAFF TGTGCCAGCAGTTACGGTAATCCTGGGAGGACTGAAGCTTTCTTT . TRBJ1-1 . TRBV6-5
CASRKGQGFQPQHF TGTGCCAGCAGGAAGGGTCAGGGGTTTCAGCCCCAGCATTTT . TRBJ1-5 . TRBV6-1
CASSESKVKPQIPPYEQYF TGCGCCAGCAGTGAGTCGAAAGTAAAGCCCCAAATTCCCCCGTACGAGCAGTACTTC . TRBJ2-7 few TRBV10-2
CASSLAERPYEQYF TGCGCCAGCAGCTTGGCCGAGCGACCCTACGAGCAGTACTTC . TRBJ2-7 few TRBV5-1
CASGARLQRPLHF TGTGCCAGTGGGGCTAGGCTCCAGAGACCCCTCCACTTT . TRBJ1-6 . TRBV6-5
CASNGGGPSYNEQFF TGTGCCAGCAACGGGGGAGGGCCCTCCTACAATGAGCAGTTCTTC TRBD2 TRBJ2-1 once TRBV28
CASSLRPGGPWETQYF TGTGCCAGCAGCCTGAGACCGGGAGGGCCGTGGGAGACCCAGTACTTC TRBD2 TRBJ2-5 few TRBV7-3
CASSSLAGGSYEQYF TGTGCCAGCAGCTCGCTAGCGGGAGGATCCTACGAGCAGTACTTC TRBD2 TRBJ2-7 few TRBV7-2
CASSPRQGPNYGYTF TGCGCCAGCAGCCCCCGACAGGGCCCCAACTATGGCTACACCTTC TRBD1 TRBJ1-2 . TRBV5-1
CASSNRDPGYTF TGTGCCAGTAGTAACAGGGACCCGGGCTACACCTTC . TRBJ1-2 once TRBV19
CASATGSGIQYF TGTGCCAGCGCTACGGGGAGCGGCATTCAGTACTTC . TRBJ2-4 . TRBV6-5
CASSSTGTFQETQYF TGTGCCAGCAGCTCGACAGGAACCTTCCAAGAGACCCAGTACTTC . TRBJ2-5 . TRBV7-9
CASSYPLGQGYEQYF TGTGCCAGCAGCTACCCCCTGGGACAGGGGTACGAGCAGTACTTC TRBD1 TRBJ2-7 . TRBV28
CASSRAGQTEAFF TGTGCCAGCAGCAGGGCCGGACAGACTGAAGCTTTCTTT . TRBJ1-1 few TRBV7-2
CASSLQGIQETQYF TGCGCCAGCAGCTTACAGGGAATCCAAGAGACCCAGTACTTC . TRBJ2-5 . TRBV5-1
CAWSEQGPAGVAF TGTGCCTGGAGTGAACAGGGACCCGCGGGGGTGGCCTTC . TRBJ1-2 few TRBV30
CASSVGRRAGQETQYF TGTGCCAGCAGCGTAGGGAGGAGGGCCGGACAAGAGACCCAGTACTTC . TRBJ2-5 . TRBV9
CASSPLASGRYEQYF TGTGCCAGCTCACCACTGGCTAGCGGGCGGTACGAGCAGTACTTC TRBD2 TRBJ2-7 once TRBV18
CAWTLGTPYNEQFF TGTGCCTGGACGTTAGGGACACCTTACAATGAGCAGTTCTTC . TRBJ2-1 . TRBV30
CASSQGILAGGPGANVLTF TGTGCCAGCAGCCAAGGCATACTAGCGGGAGGGCCTGGGGCCAACGTCCTGACTTTC TRBD2 TRBJ2-6 . TRBV14
CSVGTGAAYTF TGCAGCGTCGGGACAGGCGCGGCATACACCTTC TRBD1 TRBJ1-2 . TRBV29-1
CASSASSLGEQYF TGTGCCAGCAGCGCGTCATCTCTTGGGGAGCAGTACTTC . TRBJ2-5 . TRBV9
CASRVGSTSYNEQFF TGTGCCAGTAGAGTCGGGAGCACCTCCTACAATGAGCAGTTCTTC . TRBJ2-1 . TRBV19
CASSSEGLAVRSYEQYF TGCGCCAGCAGCTCGGAGGGACTAGCGGTCCGCTCCTACGAGCAGTACTTC TRBD2 TRBJ2-7 once TRBV5-1
CQSGDRGRRAFF TGTCAGTCAGGGGACAGGGGGCGAAGGGCTTTCTTT TRBD1 TRBJ1-1 once TRBV30
CASSQGHSTDTQYF TGTGCCAGCAGCCAGGGACATAGCACAGATACGCAGTATTTT . TRBJ2-3 . TRBV7-3
CASSYGTQNTEAFF TGTGCCAGCAGCTACGGGACACAGAACACTGAAGCTTTCTTT . TRBJ1-1 . TRBV7-8
CASSPSTDTQYF TGTGCCAGCAGCCCCTCTACAGATACGCAGTATTTT . TRBJ2-3 . TRBV5-4
CASSLMGLAGNHYEQYF TGTGCCAGCAGTTTAATGGGACTAGCGGGAAATCACTACGAGCAGTACTTC TRBD2 TRBJ2-7 . TRBV27
CASRTLGTSGRVWYEQYF TGTGCCAGCAGGACACTTGGGACTAGCGGGAGAGTTTGGTACGAGCAGTACTTC TRBD2 TRBJ2-7 . TRBV28
CASSLGSRPNTGELFF TGTGCCAGCAGCTTAGGGTCTAGACCGAACACCGGGGAGCTGTTTTTT . TRBJ2-2 once TRBV7-8
CASSPQIASKETQYF TGTGCCAGCAGCCCCCAGATTGCTAGTAAGGAGACCCAGTACTTC . TRBJ2-5 few TRBV7-3